Listed here are 16 T cell receptor beta chains from one sample, sequenced in a study of blood T cell repertoires in COVID-19. Clones were read by immunoSEQ multiplex PCR, and TCRdb kept only the in-frame ones, dropping some. Among roughly 180,000 clones listed, 60% to 85% were seen once. The sequencing input was peripheral blood. The receptors come from a man aged 60 to 75 with active or convalescent COVID-19.

In its sample, this clone was seen a few times. This chain joins TRBV10-3 and TRBJ2-5; tentative D call: TRBD1 (6 bases). V lost 5 bases, J lost 1 base, and 11 bases lay in between. The CDR3 consists of 14 residues. Germline CDR1 reads ENHRY; CDR2 reads SYGVKD. The CDR3 is CAISPTGTQETQYF. DNA of the CDR3: TGTGCCATCAGTCCGACAGGTACCCAAGAGACCCAGTACTTC.

This chain uses TRBV11-2 with TRBJ2-7; the D is unclear. From germline, CDR1 is SGHAT and CDR2 FQNNGV. Trimming pared 2 bases from V and 4 bases from J, leaving 12 bases between. The CDR3 covers 14 residues. CDR3 sequence reads: CASSLIFSVYEQYF. The CDR3, as DNA: TGTGCCAGCAGCTTAATTTTCTCAGTGTACGAGCAGTACTTC.

The chain links TRBV15 to TRBJ2-3; 10 bases align to TRBD2. The germline V gene has CDR1 LNHNV and CDR2 YYDKDF (reference sequence). The length of the CDR3 is 16 residues. V lost 3 bases to trimming and J lost 0 bases; unmatched junction nucleotides: 3. Here the CDR3 reads CATSRRTSGSTDTQYF. The CDR3 DNA reads TGTGCCACCAGCAGGAGGACTAGCGGAAGCACAGATACGCAGTATTTT. The full variable domain, in which reference TRBV15 and TRBJ2-3 provide the parts outside the CDR3, is DAMVIQNPRYQVTQFGKPVTLSCSQTLNHNVMYWYQQKSSQAPKLLFHYYDKDFNNEADTPDNFQSRRPNTSFCFLDIRSPGLGDTAMYLCATSRRTSGSTDTQYFGPGTRLTVL.

CDR3 nucleotide sequence: TGTGCCAGCAGTGTGGCTAGCCAAAGGTGGAATGAGCAGTTCTTC. Amino acid sequence: CASSVASQRWNEQFF. The chain recombines TRBV2 with TRBJ2-1; TRBD2 is a possible D gene (5 bases). Trimming took off 4 bases at V and 7 bases at J, with 17 bases between the two ends. CDR1 is SNHLY, CDR2 FYNNEI, per germline. There are 15 residues in the CDR3.

On this clone itself: The junction and the germline gene differ at one end; a read error may be behind it. The chain has TRBV4-1 and TRBJ2-1, with 11 bases aligning to TRBD2. CDR3 length: 17 amino acids. Germline V gene sequence: CDR1 MGHRA, CDR2 YSYEKL. CDR3 sequence reads: CASSLLPRGLAVPSKVF. DNA for the CDR3: TGCGCCAGCAGCCTCCTTCCTCGGGGACTAGCGGTTCCTTCTAAGGTCTTC.

The chain employs TRBV7-2 and TRBJ2-1; tentative D call: TRBD1 (6 bases). Germline CDR1 and CDR2: SGHTA and FQGNSA. Trimming removed 5 bases from V and 1 base from J, with 15 bases in between. This CDR3 contains 16 residues. CDR3 DNA: TGTGCCAGCAGCCCACGGACAGCATTATCCTACAATGAGCAGTTCTTC. Translating it yields CASSPRTALSYNEQFF.

Comment on this clone: The junction departs from the called germline gene at one end, perhaps through a read error. The CDR3 nucleotides read TGTGCCAGCCGAGGGCTAGCGGGAGGAACAGGTACGCAGTATTTT. It translates to CASRGLAGGTGTQYF. The gene calls are TRBV28 and TRBJ2-3, with 11 bases lining up with TRBD2. The CDR3 is 15 residues long. The germline CDR1 and CDR2 sequences are MDHEN and SYDVKM. Full variable domain (rest looked up from reference TRBV28 and TRBJ2-3): DVKVTQSSRYLVKRTGEKVFLECVQDMDHENMFWYRQDPGLGLRLIYFSYDVKMKEKGDIPEGYSVSREKKERFSLILESASTNQTSMYLCASRGLAGGTGTQYFGPGTRLTVL.

V usage is TRBV11-2 and J usage is TRBJ2-7; tentative D call: TRBD1 (5 bases). CDR1 and CDR2 (germline): SGHAT, FQNNGV. V shed 0 bases and J shed 9 bases, with 15 bases lying between them. The CDR3 loop spans 14 amino acids. CDR3 loop: CASSLDRVGFSQYF. The CDR3 coding sequence is TGTGCCAGCAGCTTAGACAGGGTAGGATTCTCGCAGTACTTC.

The V call is TRBV28, the J call TRBJ1-2; D is perhaps TRBD1 (6 bases). CDR1 is MDHEN, CDR2 SYDVKM, per germline. Deletions cut 4 bases from V and 7 bases from J, with 13 bases between. The CDR3 spans 13 residues. CDR3 nucleotide sequence: TGTGCCAGCAGTTCTCAGGACAGAGCTGGCTACACCTTC. Translating gives CASSSQDRAGYTF.

In DNA, the CDR3 is TGTGCCAGCAGTTTATTATTGGGACAGAACACTGAAGCTTTCTTT. Its translation: CASSLLLGQNTEAFF. V and J are TRBV27 and TRBJ1-1, with a tentative D call TRBD1 (6 bases). This CDR3 is built from 15 residues. Trimming stripped 1 base from V and 1 base from J, with 10 bases between. Looked up from germline, CDR1 is MNHEY and CDR2 is SMNVEV (reference sequence).

This chain connects TRBV2 to TRBJ1-6, with 11 bases fitting TRBD1. CDR1 SNHLY and CDR2 FYNNEI come from the germline V gene. V lost 6 bases and J lost 7; bases outside the gene matches: 5. CDR3 length: 15 residues. DNA of the CDR3: TGTGCCAGCAGGCCCGGACAGGGGGCAAATTCACCCCTCCACTTT. Translated, it gives CASRPGQGANSPLHF. Complete variable domain (other parts from reference TRBV2 and TRBJ1-6): EPEVTQTPSHQVTQMGQEVILRCVPISNHLYFYWYRQILGQKVEFLVSFYNNEISEKSEIFDDQFSVERPDGSNFTLKIRSTKLEDSAMYFCASRPGQGANSPLHFGNGTRLTVT.

The V call is TRBV2, the J call TRBJ1-2; 9 bases map to TRBD1. The CDR3 runs 14 residues. The junction had 6 bases not matched to a gene; V was cut back by 6 bases and J by 4 bases. The germline gives CDR1 SNHLY, CDR2 FYNNEI. CDR3 DNA sequence: TGTGCCAGCAGGCCACAGGGGGCTAGCTATGGCTACACCTTC. Amino acids: CASRPQGASYGYTF. The variable domain in full, completed from reference TRBV2 and TRBJ1-2, reads EPEVTQTPSHQVTQMGQEVILRCVPISNHLYFYWYRQILGQKVEFLVSFYNNEISEKSEIFDDQFSVERPDGSNFTLKIRSTKLEDSAMYFCASRPQGASYGYTFGSGTRLTVV.

The rearrangement links TRBV11-2 to TRBJ2-2; perhaps TRBD2 as D (5 bases). The V gene's germline CDR1 is SGHAT and CDR2 FQNNGV. This CDR3 is 13 amino acids long. Trimming took off 4 bases at V and 4 bases at J, with 7 bases between the two ends. The CDR3 loop reads CASSSSGTGELFF. CDR3 coding DNA: TGTGCCAGCAGCTCCAGCGGCACCGGGGAGCTGTTTTTT.

The chain joins TRBV5-5 to TRBJ2-3; the D gene is possibly TRBD2 (5 bases). Germline loops: CDR1 SGHKS, CDR2 YYEKEE (reference sequence). V gave up 0 bases and J gave up 2 bases, with 10 bases separating them. The CDR3 length is 15 residues. For the CDR3, the DNA is TGTGCCAGCAGCTTGGCGCCTAGCCTCACAGATACGCAGTATTTT. It translates to CASSLAPSLTDTQYF.

This clone occurred a few times. The CDR3 nucleotides are TGTGCCAGCAGCTCCTCGGAGACCCAGTACTTC. It yields the protein CASSSSETQYF. The J gene is TRBJ2-5, the V gene TRBV5-6; no reliable D call. The V end was cut by 3 bases, the J end by 5 bases, with 5 bases between. Germline V gene lookup returns CDR1 SGHDT and CDR2 YYEEEE. This CDR3 spans 11 amino acids.

This rearrangement joins TRBV29-1 to TRBJ2-3; D gene uncertain. This CDR3 region has 13 residues. In germline, CDR1 is SQVTM, CDR2 ANQGSEA. Trimming removed 7 bases at V and 1 base at J, with 12 bases between. This CDR3 reads CSAREPGTDTQYF. The CDR3 DNA sequence: TGCAGCGCTAGAGAGCCCGGCACAGATACGCAGTATTTT.